This note documents a single T cell receptor beta chain sequence. Its matching antigen is unknown. The data are from a study of vaccination and CD4 T cells after COVID-19. Study-wide findings and caveats: Looking at convalescent patients, 304 of their 307 vaccine-specific clones were spike mono-reactive.

The V and J ends lost 4 bases and 5 bases respectively, with 14 bases between them. This CDR3 has 14 amino acids. Germline CDR1 SNHLY, CDR2 FYNNEI. Scientists ran DNA taken from cultured CD4+ T cells through the Oncomine TCR Beta short-read assay for sequencing. From the PCR reads, TCRdb called clonotypes with MiXCR, one entry per CDR3 protein. The table has 15,000 to 20,000 distinct CDR3 sequences, 40% seen once. Treatment noted: roughly nine-day PBMC culture with coronavirus spike peptide pools or control peptides (ViraFEST assay). The chain has TRBV2 and TRBJ1-1; D gene ambiguous. Specimen: CD4+ T cells from blood, cultured in vitro, collected after SARS-CoV-2 vaccination. The receptor was isolated from a human donor who had recovered from COVID-19. CDR3 nucleotide sequence: TGTGCCAGCAGTGCGACCCCCTCGGGTACTGAAGCTTTCTTT. It specifies CASSATPSGTEAFF.